This note documents a single T cell receptor (beta chain) sequence. Its specificity is not known. This entry belongs to a study of CD8+CD57+ T cells in acquired aplastic anemia. For the study at large: The study obtained an average of 3.2 ug of DNA from sorted CD4+ and CD8+ cells.

The study, taken as a whole, reports: Patients showed no significant difference from controls in CD8+ Simpson's diversity.

Only patients with CD8+CD57+ cell expansion on flow cytometry were chosen for sequencing. Genomic DNA templated the TCR beta VDJ and CDR3 profiling. TCRdb fed the reads into MiXCR, producing one record per CDR3 protein. Of 160,000 or so distinct CDR3 sequences listed, over 40% are singletons. With 5 bases clipped from V and 3 bases from J, the junction kept 6 bases outside the gene matches. CDR3 length: 16 residues. Germline V lookup: CDR1 MDHEN, CDR2 SYDVKM. This chain uses TRBV28 with TRBJ1-3; 11 bases are shared with TRBD1. This receptor was identified in a human donor with aplastic anemia. Specimen: sorted CD4+, CD8+, or CD8+CD57+ T cells (not recorded which) from PBMCs. As DNA, the CDR3 is TGTGCCAGCAGTACACCGGGACAGGGGGATGGAAACACCATATATTTT. Residues: CASSTPGQGDGNTIYF.